This T cell receptor (beta chain) was sequenced in a study of blood T cell repertoires in COVID-19 (TCRdb year 2020). Context from the whole study: Samples covering the acute and convalescent phases of COVID-19 were provided by collaborators in the United States, Italy and Spain. The prospective study material was composed of cDNA or gDNA derived from T cells, B-cell-depleted T cells, or PBMCs. Subjects who had been exposed to COVID-19, were actively infected with it, or had recovered from it provided the deeply sampled blood TCRbeta repertoires that made up the dataset. The repertoires were made available in a free public database intended to serve as a resource for research on the immune response to SARS-CoV-2. The samples were drawn from two sources: the first 160 participants of the ongoing ImmuneRACE study, and fewer than 1,500 subjects contributed by 6 global collaborators. Nearly every sample came with metadata listing a de-identified subject ID, COVID-19 status, age in years and sex. HLA class I and class II types, where available, came from metadata supplied by the sample provider rather than from assay-based typing.

As concerns this clone: Its antigen is unknown. Base qualities are not recorded, but no much larger clone differs from it by a single base.

The immunoSEQ Assay, a bias-controlled multiplex PCR, was used to amplify TCRbeta CDR3 regions from genomic DNA. As for how the authors treated the data: The number of nucleated cells in each sample was estimated from the amplification of reference gene primers within the assay. To quantify the absolute abundance of each unique TCRbeta CDR3 rearrangement, sequence reads were collapsed and filtered. Productive Simpson clonality was computed per sample as the square root of Simpson's diversity index over productive rearrangements. TCRdb re-hosts the immuneACCESS table, in-frame sequences only. Its copies lack some clones; in the studies checked, an unresolved V gene accounts for under half of them, and the cause for the rest is not known. D and trimming come from the DNA, and the V and J calls and clone size come from that table. The sample table records about 110,000 clones; 72% of these occur just once. Approximately 8% of the sample is in the top ten clones.

The germline V gene encodes CDR1 SGHDN and CDR2 FVKESK. The CDR3 runs 17 amino acids, cysteine and phenylalanine included. CDR3 DNA only is kept here, 51 bases in frame from base 1. V is cut by 0 bases and J by 6 bases, and the space between the germline ends is 17 bases. What the work shows at the level of the full study, not this receptor alone: Clinical and demographic metadata were provided uncurated, with the amount varying by source and participant.

Each collaborating institution followed its own protocols to collect whole blood in K2EDTA tubes. For TCRbeta analysis, collaborator samples were shipped as frozen whole blood, as isolated PBMCs, or as DNA extracted from either sample type. The clonotype comes from a woman aged 60-75 years with acute or convalescent COVID-19. The chain employs TRBV14 and TRBJ2-2; TRBD2 could be the D gene, as 6 bases match. The source material was peripheral blood. For the CDR3, the sequence is CASSQDMGGNLAGELFF. The DNA sequence follows: TGTGCCAGCAGCCAAGACATGGGGGGAAATTTAGCCGGGGAGCTGTTTTTT.